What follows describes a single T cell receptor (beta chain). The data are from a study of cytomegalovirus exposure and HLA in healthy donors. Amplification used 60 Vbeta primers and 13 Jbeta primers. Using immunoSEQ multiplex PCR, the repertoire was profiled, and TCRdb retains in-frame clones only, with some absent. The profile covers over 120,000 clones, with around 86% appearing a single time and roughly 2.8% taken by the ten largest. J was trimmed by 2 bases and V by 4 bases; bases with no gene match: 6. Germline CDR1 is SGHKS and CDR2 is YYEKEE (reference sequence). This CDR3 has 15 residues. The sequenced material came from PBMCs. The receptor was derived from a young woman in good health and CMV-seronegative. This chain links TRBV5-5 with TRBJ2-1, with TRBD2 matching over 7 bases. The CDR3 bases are TGTGCCAGCAGCCCCTCCGGGACTACCTACAATGAGCAGTTCTTC. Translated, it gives CASSPSGTTYNEQFF.